The 23 T cell receptor beta chains below all came from one sample that was sequenced in a study of CD8+ T cells in alopecia areata. Extraction and reverse transcription of RNA yielded cDNA as the sequencing template. Using immunoSEQ multiplex PCR, the repertoire was profiled, and TCRdb retains in-frame clones only, with some absent. The sample has 150,000 to 200,000 clones, roughly 60% seen once. Treatment indicated: oral pan-JAK inhibitor, 5-10 mg twice daily. The sample consisted of CD4+ T cells sorted from blood, taken at week 24, from a patient treated with tofacitinib. The receptors shown here come from a human donor with alopecia areata.

There are a few counts of this clone. This rearrangement joins TRBV5-1 to TRBJ2-1; TRBD2 aligns across 10 bases. J gave up 6 bases and V 4 bases, and 10 bases lay outside the gene matches. CDR1 and CDR2 (germline): SGHRS, YFSETQ. The CDR3 runs 16 residues. CDR3 coding DNA: TGCGCCAGCAGCATAACCCTAGCGGGGGCCCTCAATGAGCAGTTCTTC. As protein: CASSITLAGALNEQFF.

The chain couples TRBV7-2 to TRBJ2-5; no clear D. CDR3 size: 13 residues. CDR1 is SGHTA, CDR2 FQGNSA, per germline. Trimming pared 1 base from V and 5 bases from J, leaving 8 bases between. CDR3 loop: CASSLVVRETQYF. The CDR3 DNA follows: TGTGCCAGCAGCTTAGTGGTGAGGGAGACCCAGTACTTC.

The chain recombines TRBV5-1 with TRBJ1-2; 9 nucleotides line up with TRBD1. The CDR3 has 16 amino acids. The V and J ends lost 4 bases and 7 bases, in that order; junction bases with no gene match: 14. Germline V gene data show CDR1 as SGHRS and CDR2 as YFSETQ. As DNA, the CDR3 is TGCGCCAGCAGCCCCGGCGCCGACAGGGGGATTCTTGGCTACACCTTC. Translating gives CASSPGADRGILGYTF.

The chain couples TRBV15 to TRBJ2-7; tentative D call: TRBD2 (5 bases). This CDR3 has 14 residues. V gave up 1 base and J gave up 5 bases, with 12 bases separating them. Germline V gives CDR1 LNHNV, CDR2 YYDKDF (reference sequence). The CDR3 coding sequence is TGTGCCACCAGCAGAGGAGAAGGGAGAAACGAGCAGTACTTC. It encodes CATSRGEGRNEQYF.

The rearrangement links TRBV6-6 to TRBJ1-2; unclear D gene. Looked up from germline, CDR1 is MNHNY and CDR2 is SVGAGI (reference sequence). CDR3 size: 15 residues. The ends were cut back, 5 bases at V and 2 bases at J, with 15 bases in the middle. The CDR3 here is CASSPPGARNYGYTF. The CDR3 nucleotides read TGTGCCAGCAGTCCGCCCGGCGCACGGAACTATGGCTACACCTTC.

The chain uses TRBV5-1 and TRBJ1-1, with D perhaps TRBD1 (5 bases). V lost 4 bases to trimming and J lost 4 bases, with 17 bases between them. In germline, CDR1 is SGHRS, CDR2 YFSETQ. CDR3 length equals 15 residues. The DNA for the CDR3 is TGCGCCAGCAGCCCGGGGGACTTTACGATCACTGAAGCTTTCTTT. It is translated as CASSPGDFTITEAFF.

This clone was found once. The chain uses TRBV5-6 and TRBJ1-6, with 9 bases identical to TRBD1. This CDR3 spans 14 amino acids. After removal of 4 bases from V and 10 bases from J, the junction contained 6 bases not matched to a gene. The germline CDR1 and CDR2 sequences are SGHDT and YYEEEE. The CDR3 nucleotides read TGTGCCAGCAGCCTCCTGGACAGGGGCTCACCCCTCCACTTT. This translates into CASSLLDRGSPLHF.

The rearrangement links TRBV4-1 to TRBJ2-7; no firm D call. Trimming removed 1 base from V and 3 bases from J, with 10 bases in between. Germline V CDR1 and CDR2: MGHRA, YSYEKL. This CDR3 is built from 14 residues. CDR3 amino acids: CASSQGQINYEQYF. CDR3 sequence (DNA): TGCGCCAGCAGCCAAGGTCAGATCAACTACGAGCAGTACTTC.

V is TRBV27 and J is TRBJ2-3, with 12 nucleotides matching TRBD2. In germline, CDR1 is MNHEY, CDR2 SMNVEV (reference sequence). This CDR3 contains 14 residues. The trim removed 6 bases at V and 5 bases at J, leaving 3 bases unmatched. The DNA of the CDR3 is TGTGCCAGCAGCCGACTAGCGGGAGTAGATACGCAGTATTTT. This encodes CASSRLAGVDTQYF.

The gene calls are TRBV5-1 and TRBJ1-2; D perhaps matches TRBD1 (5 bases). The CDR3 totals 15 residues. CDR1 and CDR2 from the germline V gene are SGHRS and YFSETQ. The V and J ends lost 1 base and 0 bases respectively, with 10 bases between them. The DNA of the CDR3 is TGCGCCAGCAGCTTGATAGGGGAAGCTAACTATGGCTACACCTTC. Protein: CASSLIGEANYGYTF. Based on the CDR3 plus reference TRBV5-1 and TRBJ1-2, the full variable domain is KAGVTQTPRYLIKTRGQQVTLSCSPISGHRSVSWYQQTPGQGLQFLFEYFSETQRNKGNFPGRFSGRQFSNSRSEMNVSTLELGDSALYLCASSLIGEANYGYTFGSGTRLTVV.

This chain uses TRBV6-5 with TRBJ2-5; a possible D gene is TRBD2 (5 bases). With 6 bases removed from V and 5 bases from J, the gap between germline ends came to 19 bases. Germline values: CDR1 MNHEY, CDR2 SVGAGI. This CDR3 is built from 15 residues. The CDR3 nucleotides are TGTGCCAGCAGCCGAAACCCTGCGGGCCGGGAGACCCAGTACTTC. This gives the protein CASSRNPAGRETQYF.

This clone has a handful of counts. The chain couples TRBV10-3 to TRBJ1-6; 8 nucleotides line up with TRBD1. This CDR3 has 16 residues. V shed 0 bases and J 7 bases; nucleotides not matched to a gene: 5. The germline V gene has CDR1 ENHRY and CDR2 SYGVKD. The CDR3 loop reads CAISESLTGGNSPLHF. The CDR3 DNA reads as TGTGCCATCAGTGAGTCCCTAACAGGGGGGAATTCACCCCTCCACTTT.

CDR3: CASSPIAGPTDTQYF. CDR3 in DNA: TGTGCCAGCTCACCGATAGCGGGGCCCACAGATACGCAGTATTTT. This rearrangement joins TRBV18 to TRBJ2-3; 8 nucleotides agree with TRBD2. V gave up 3 bases and J gave up 2 bases; unmatched junction bases: 4. CDR3 length: 15 amino acids. From germline, CDR1 is KGHSH and CDR2 LQKENI.

The chain employs TRBV19 and TRBJ2-1, with 7 positions matching TRBD1. V gave up 1 base and J gave up 10 bases; unmatched junction bases: 7. Germline V gene lookup returns CDR1 LNHDA and CDR2 SQIVND (reference sequence). This CDR3 spans 14 amino acids. The DNA of the CDR3 is TGTGCCAGTAGTATAGGACAGGGTCGTCAGGAGCAGTTCTTC. It codes for CASSIGQGRQEQFF. The whole variable domain, filled in from reference TRBV19 and TRBJ2-1, reads DGGITQSPKYLFRKEGQNVTLSCEQNLNHDAMYWYRQDPGQGLRLIYYSQIVNDFQKGDIAEGYSVSREKKESFPLTVTSAQKNPTAFYLCASSIGQGRQEQFFGPGTRLTVL.

This chain connects TRBV30 to TRBJ1-1; weak D call: TRBD1 (5 bases). The CDR3 sequence is 13 residues long. Trimming shortened V by 2 bases and J by 3 bases, and 10 bases separated the two germline ends. The germline gives CDR1 GTSNPN, CDR2 SVGIG (reference sequence). CDR3 nucleotides: TGTGCCTGGAGTAACGGGGACTACACTGAAGCTTTCTTT. Protein: CAWSNGDYTEAFF.

The table lists this clone with a few counts. The chain combines TRBV29-1 with TRBJ2-3; D gene ambiguous. The length of the CDR3 is 10 residues. CDR1 and CDR2 (germline): SQVTM, ANQGSEA. V lost 7 bases and J 1 base, leaving 3 bases between the germline ends. The CDR3 is CSAGTDTQYF. In DNA, the CDR3 is TGCAGCGCCGGCACAGATACGCAGTATTTT.

This clone was found a few times. The chain couples TRBV30 to TRBJ1-1; possible D gene TRBD1, 5 bases. Germline CDR1 reads GTSNPN; CDR2 reads SVGIG (reference sequence). Trimming stripped 5 bases from V and 1 base from J, with 14 bases between. The CDR3 length is 14 residues. CDR3 residues: CAWENGGPNTEAFF. DNA for the CDR3: TGTGCCTGGGAAAACGGGGGACCGAACACTGAAGCTTTCTTT.

The chain carries TRBV20-1 and TRBJ1-1; the D is unclear. Germline CDR1 is DFQATT and CDR2 is SNEGSKA (reference sequence). The CDR3 length is 9 residues. The V end was cut by 6 bases, the J end by 9 bases, with 8 bases between. The CDR3 nucleotides read TGCAGTGCCGTTTATCAAGCTTTCTTT. It codes for CSAVYQAFF.

This CDR3 reads CASSQVLLKNEKLFF. CDR3 DNA: TGCGCCAGCAGCCAAGTCCTACTGAAGAATGAAAAACTGTTTTTT. The rearrangement links TRBV4-1 to TRBJ1-4; no clear D gene. Germline CDR1 MGHRA, CDR2 YSYEKL. The CDR3 consists of 15 residues. The V end was cut by 1 base, the J end by 5 bases, with 11 bases between.

This chain uses TRBV5-1 with TRBJ1-1; 8 bases map to TRBD1. The V and J ends lost 3 bases and 0 bases, in that order; junction bases with no gene match: 10. CDR1 is SGHRS and CDR2 is YFSETQ in the germline V gene. The CDR3 sequence is 17 residues long. CDR3 sequence reads: CASSSSYGTGLNTEAFF. CDR3 coding DNA: TGCGCCAGCAGCTCCTCATACGGGACAGGACTGAACACTGAAGCTTTCTTT.

The chain is built from TRBV18 and TRBJ2-1; 10 bases fit TRBD1. Germline-derived CDR1 and CDR2 are KGHSH and LQKENI. V lost 6 bases to trimming and J lost 5 bases; unmatched junction nucleotides: 7. This CDR3 region has 15 residues. In DNA form, the CDR3 reads TGTGCCAGCTCCCAACTCGGGACAGGGGACAATGAGCAGTTCTTC. Its translation: CASSQLGTGDNEQFF.

The V call is TRBV7-2, the J call TRBJ2-4; 11 bases agree with TRBD1. V lost 0 bases and J lost 6; bases outside the gene matches: 4. CDR1 is SGHTA and CDR2 is FQGNSA in the germline V gene. The CDR3 covers 16 residues. The CDR3 nucleotides are TGTGCCAGCAGCTTAGCAAGGACAGGGGGCCGAAACATTCAGTACTTC. Protein: CASSLARTGGRNIQYF.

This clone has a handful of counts. The chain links TRBV27 to TRBJ2-3; 8 bases are shared with TRBD2. This CDR3 is 15 amino acids long. Germline CDR1 MNHEY, CDR2 SMNVEV (reference sequence). V lost 3 bases, J lost 2 bases, and 4 bases stayed unmatched. DNA for the CDR3: TGTGCCAGCAGTTTGAGACTAGCGATCACAGATACGCAGTATTTT. It encodes CASSLRLAITDTQYF.